These T cell receptor beta chains were read from a single sample in a study of identical twins. TCRdb re-called the 5' RACE reads through MiXCR, storing one row per CDR3 protein. The data hold approximately 550,000 distinct CDR3 sequences, with 20% to 25% observed a single time. These same records also appear under a second study, on yellow fever vaccine responses in identical twins.

The specimen was CD4+ T cells sorted from blood. These TCRs come from a young woman in good health. Each CDR3 is given with its conserved first and last residue. D genes are given only for firm matches. Rows give clone size only sometimes, using once, few, many, or a class for an expanded clone.

d_call	j_call	v_call	clone_size	cdr3_nt	cdr3_aa
.	TRBJ2-4	TRBV15	few	TGTGCCACCAGCAGAGATCTTGGGCTAATGGGACAAAGGAGACTAGCCAAAAACATTCAGTACTTC	CATSRDLGLMGQRRLAKNIQYF
TRBD2	TRBJ2-1	TRBV5-8	few	TGTGCCAGCAGCCCCGGGACTAGTAGGTACAATGAGCAGTTCTTC	CASSPGTSRYNEQFF
.	TRBJ2-5	TRBV7-9	.	TGTGCCAGCAGCCCCCAGTATGAGACCCAGTACTTC	CASSPQYETQYF
.	TRBJ2-7	TRBV12-3/TRBV12-4	few	TGTGCCAGCAGTTTTGGGGCAGTCCCCTCGGAGCAGTACTTC	CASSFGAVPSEQYF
.	TRBJ2-2	TRBV7-2	many	TGTGCCAGCAGCTTAGTGGAGGGCCTGTCCACCGGGGAGCTGTTTTTT	CASSLVEGLSTGELFF
.	TRBJ2-1	TRBV15	.	TGTGCCACCAGCAGAGATACACCCGCCTCTTTAGGGGCGAGGCAGTTCTTC	CATSRDTPASLGARQFF
.	TRBJ2-3	TRBV7-3	.	TGTGCCAGCAGCCCTGACTCCTCGTTTAGCACAGATACGCAGTATTTT	CASSPDSSFSTDTQYF
TRBD1	TRBJ1-2	TRBV10-3	few	TGTGCCATCAGTGAGGGACAGGGGTCCTATGGCTACACCTTC	CAISEGQGSYGYTF
.	TRBJ2-5	TRBV10-2	.	TGCGCCAGCATTCCGGGACTCTTACAAGGGACCCAGTACTTC	CASIPGLLQGTQYF
TRBD2	TRBJ2-1	TRBV12-3/TRBV12-4	few	TGTGCCAGCAGTATACGCACTAGCGGCTCCTACAATGAGCAGTTCTTC	CASSIRTSGSYNEQFF
.	TRBJ1-2	TRBV6-1	.	TGTGCCAGCAGTGCAGGGCCTTTCTATGGCTACACCTTC	CASSAGPFYGYTF
.	TRBJ1-1	TRBV29-1	.	TGCAGCGTTGAAGATATGGGGCGAGGTGAAGCTTTCTTT	CSVEDMGRGEAFF
TRBD2	TRBJ2-1	TRBV25-1	.	TGTGCCAGCAGTGCCCAGCGGGAGTTGGGGAATGAGCAGTTCTTC	CASSAQRELGNEQFF
TRBD2	TRBJ2-3	TRBV5-1	.	TGCGCCAGCAGCTTGGGGACTAGCGGGAGAGGGGCAGATACGCAGTATTTT	CASSLGTSGRGADTQYF
.	TRBJ1-2	TRBV21-1	few	TGTGCCAGCAGCAAAGGACCTCGAAGAAGTGGCTACACCTTC	CASSKGPRRSGYTF
.	TRBJ2-6	TRBV29-1	.	TGCAGCGTTGAAGTCGGGGCCAACGTCCTGACTTTC	CSVEVGANVLTF
.	TRBJ1-4	TRBV9	.	TGTGCCAGCAGCACCACGACTGCAGCTAATGAAAAACTGTTTTTT	CASSTTTAANEKLFF
TRBD2	TRBJ2-1	TRBV3-1	.	TGTGCCAGCAGCACTAGACTAGCGGGGGGAGATGAGCAGTTCTTC	CASSTRLAGGDEQFF
.	TRBJ2-1	TRBV2	few	TGTGCCATCATGGGGAATGAGCAGTTCTTC	CAIMGNEQFF
.	TRBJ2-3	TRBV25-1	few	TGTGCCAGCAGTGAACCTAGAGGTCCGCTGGGGGCGGATACGCAGTATTTT	CASSEPRGPLGADTQYF
TRBD1	TRBJ2-5	TRBV10-3	few	TGTGCCGTACGGGACAGCAACCGTCAAGAGACCCAGTACTTC	CAVRDSNRQETQYF
TRBD2	TRBJ2-7	TRBV20-1	few	TGCAGTGCTAGAGGGAGGACTAGCGGGACCTACGAGCAGTACTTC	CSARGRTSGTYEQYF
TRBD2	TRBJ2-7	TRBV27	.	TGTGCCAGCAGTTTGTTGACTAGCGGGAGGAGAGACGAGCAGTACTTC	CASSLLTSGRRDEQYF
TRBD1	TRBJ1-6	TRBV2	.	TGTGCCAGCAGTCCCCGCGGACAGGTTGGGGCACCCCTCCACTTT	CASSPRGQVGAPLHF
.	TRBJ2-1	TRBV29-1	.	TGCAGCGTGTTCAGAGAAACCCTATACAATGAGCAGTTCTTC	CSVFRETLYNEQFF
TRBD1	TRBJ2-1	TRBV5-1	.	TGCGCCAGCAGATTTCAAATCGGGACAGAGTACAATGAGCAGTTCTTC	CASRFQIGTEYNEQFF
.	TRBJ1-5	TRBV6-2/TRBV6-3	.	TGTGCCAGCAGTCACAAGGGTTTTGGCAATCAGCCCCAGCATTTT	CASSHKGFGNQPQHF
.	TRBJ2-1	TRBV3-1	.	TGTGCCAGCAGCCAAGGGGGCTATGAGCAGTTCTTC	CASSQGGYEQFF
TRBD2	TRBJ2-7	TRBV18	.	TGTGCCAGCTCACCTGGCGGGAGGGCAAACGAGCAGTACTTC	CASSPGGRANEQYF
.	TRBJ1-2	TRBV6-5	.	TGTGCCAGCAGTTACTCTCTCCAGGGTATTAGAGTTTACTATGGCTACACCTTC	CASSYSLQGIRVYYGYTF
.	TRBJ2-2	TRBV4-1	few	TGCGCCAGCAGCCAAGCAGGGCAAGTCACCGGGGAGCTGTTTTTT	CASSQAGQVTGELFF
.	TRBJ2-7	TRBV6-1	.	TGTGCCAGCAGTGAAGTTTTCCCGGGTAGGTACGAGCAGTACTTC	CASSEVFPGRYEQYF
.	TRBJ2-2	TRBV5-1	few	TGCGCCAGCAGCGGCGGTGGAGGGGGGATACCCGGGGAGCTGTTTTTT	CASSGGGGGIPGELFF
TRBD2	TRBJ2-7	TRBV20-1	.	TGCAGTGCTACCCCTTGGCGGGAGGGCGAGCAGTACTTC	CSATPWREGEQYF
.	TRBJ1-1	TRBV7-9	few	TGTGCCAGCACCGAGGTGGTGGCTTTCTTT	CASTEVVAFF
TRBD2	TRBJ2-4	TRBV7-9	.	TGTGCCAGCAGCTTAGCGAATAGCGGGGGGCCGTGGTACTTC	CASSLANSGGPWYF
.	TRBJ1-2	TRBV14	few	TGTGCCAGCAGCCAAGGAGGGGGGCGAAACTATGGCTACACCTTC	CASSQGGGRNYGYTF
TRBD1	TRBJ2-3	TRBV29-1	few	TGCAGCGGAGGGACAGCCACAGATACGCAGTATTTT	CSGGTATDTQYF
TRBD2	TRBJ2-1	TRBV4-1	few	TGCGCCAGCAGCCCGGAAGGTTTCTGGACTAGCGGGGGGCACAATGAGCAGTTCTTC	CASSPEGFWTSGGHNEQFF
.	TRBJ2-7	TRBV5-1	.	TGCGCCAGCAGCTTGGAACAGAAATATTACGAGCAGTACTTC	CASSLEQKYYEQYF
TRBD1	TRBJ1-6	TRBV20-1	.	TGCAGTGCTAGTAGACCGGGACAGGTGAATTCACCCCTCCACTTT	CSASRPGQVNSPLHF
TRBD1	TRBJ1-2	TRBV3-1	many	TGTGCCAGCAGCCAGCAGGGGGCGGGAGGCTACACCTTC	CASSQQGAGGYTF
.	TRBJ2-7	TRBV10-3	.	TGTGCCATCCAGGGTAACACCTACGAGCAGTACTTC	CAIQGNTYEQYF
.	TRBJ2-3	TRBV6-5	few	TGTGCCAGCAGTTACTCCCCCCAGGTCCCAGATACGCAGTATTTT	CASSYSPQVPDTQYF
.	TRBJ2-6	TRBV15	.	TGTGCCACCAGCATAGGCCAGTTCTCTGGGGCCAACGTCCTGACTTTC	CATSIGQFSGANVLTF
.	TRBJ1-2	TRBV5-1	.	TGCGCCAGCAGCTTGGAGGGTTACAAGAACGTCTATGGCTACACCTTC	CASSLEGYKNVYGYTF
TRBD2	TRBJ2-7	TRBV12-3/TRBV12-4	.	TGTGCCAGCAGTCCGCCGGGACTAGCGGGATTCTACGAGCAGTACTTC	CASSPPGLAGFYEQYF
.	TRBJ1-3	TRBV5-1	many	TGCGCCAGCAGAGAGACAGAGGGACGAAACACCATATATTTT	CASRETEGRNTIYF
TRBD1	TRBJ1-1	TRBV18	.	TGTGCCAGCTCACCGGACAGGGCTACTGAAGCTTTCTTT	CASSPDRATEAFF
.	TRBJ2-3	TRBV10-3	.	TGTGCCATCAGTGCTAGGGGGGCTGGGAGCACAGATACGCAGTATTTT	CAISARGAGSTDTQYF
TRBD1	TRBJ2-1	TRBV5-1	.	TGCGCCAGCAGCCAAAGGGCGGACAGGGGATACAATGAGCAGTTCTTC	CASSQRADRGYNEQFF
TRBD1	TRBJ1-4	TRBV12-3/TRBV12-4	.	TGTGCCAGCAGCCTGATGGGACAGGGCCCGATAAATGAAAAACTGTTTTTT	CASSLMGQGPINEKLFF
.	TRBJ2-7	TRBV20-1	.	TGCAGTGCTACTGGGGTCGGCTACGAGCAGTACTTC	CSATGVGYEQYF
.	TRBJ2-3	TRBV3-1	.	TGTGCCAGCAGCCAAGATGGCGTCGGGCGGGCCTTCACAGATACGCAGTATTTT	CASSQDGVGRAFTDTQYF